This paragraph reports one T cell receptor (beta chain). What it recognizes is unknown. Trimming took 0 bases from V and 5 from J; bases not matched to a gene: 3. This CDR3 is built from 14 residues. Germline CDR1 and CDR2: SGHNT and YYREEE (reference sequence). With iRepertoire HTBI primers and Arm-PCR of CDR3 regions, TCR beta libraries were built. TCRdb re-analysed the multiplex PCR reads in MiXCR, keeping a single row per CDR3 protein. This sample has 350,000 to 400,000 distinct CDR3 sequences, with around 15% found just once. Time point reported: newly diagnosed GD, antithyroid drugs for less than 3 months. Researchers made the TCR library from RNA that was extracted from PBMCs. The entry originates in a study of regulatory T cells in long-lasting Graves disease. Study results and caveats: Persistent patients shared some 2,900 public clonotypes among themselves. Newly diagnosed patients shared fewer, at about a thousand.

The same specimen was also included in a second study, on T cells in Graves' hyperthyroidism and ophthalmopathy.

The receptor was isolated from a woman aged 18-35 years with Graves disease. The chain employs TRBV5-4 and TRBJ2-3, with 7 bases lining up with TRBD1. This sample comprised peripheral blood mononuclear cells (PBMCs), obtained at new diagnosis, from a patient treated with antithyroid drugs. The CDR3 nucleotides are TGTGCCAGCAGCTTGGATTACAGGGGAGATACGCAGTATTTT. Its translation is CASSLDYRGDTQYF.